A selection of T cell receptor beta chains follows, all from one sample in a study of tumor and adjacent non-tumor tissue in lung cancer. TCRdb re-derived calls from the multiplex PCR reads in MiXCR, one entry per CDR3 protein. The data show some 97,000 distinct CDR3 sequences, with more than 55% seen just once and roughly 19% held by the top ten. Sequenced: distant non-tumor lung tissue. Receptor source: a man aged 30-40 years with non-small cell lung cancer. CDR3s include the opening cysteine and the closing phenylalanine or tryptophan. The size of a clone is reported for some rows only, either as once, few or many, or as a class for expanded clones.

j_call | clone_size | v_call | cdr3_aa
TRBJ2-3 | - | TRBV10-3 | CAIKPTGSTDTQYF
TRBJ1-2 | many | TRBV12-3/TRBV12-4 | CASSLVVGYGYTF
TRBJ2-7 | - | TRBV10-3 | CAINTRDSAKSEEYF
TRBJ1-1 | - | TRBV6-5 | CASSLGRMNIETFF
TRBJ1-6 | large | TRBV11-1 | CASSADTYNSPLHF
TRBJ1-1 | once | TRBV19 | CVSSMAGNTEAFF
TRBJ2-1 | - | TRBV6-2/TRBV6-3 | CASEDLQIMDEQFF
TRBJ1-6 | - | TRBV11-2 | CASSLTSGTGDSPVHF
TRBJ2-3 | - | TRBV6-4 | CVSSDSSGRSDTQYF
TRBJ2-3 | - | TRBV5-1 | CASSLQGGGTDTQYF
TRBJ2-3 | - | TRBV6-6 | CARGLAGPNTDTQYF
TRBJ1-2 | - | TRBV20-1 | CSTRDSTGDGYTF
TRBJ2-7 | - | TRBV20-1 | CSALQPPYEQCF
TRBJ2-3 | - | TRBV11-2 | CASTHGGGDKQYF
TRBJ2-1 | few | TRBV5-5 | CASSTGVVIYNEQLF
TRBJ2-6 | - | TRBV4-1 | CASSHGGAPSGANVLTF
TRBJ2-2 | - | TRBV6-2/TRBV6-3 | CASSYPTSGAGELFF
TRBJ2-2 | few | TRBV11-2 | CASSLVDRGSSTGELFF
TRBJ2-7 | few | TRBV11-2 | CASSLDRGNEQYF
TRBJ2-5 | - | TRBV11-2 | CAISPAAVQETQYF